The source of this T cell receptor (beta chain) is a study of T cells in Graves' hyperthyroidism and ophthalmopathy. This clonotype was recorded at least ten times. Its antigen is unknown. This CDR3 has 15 amino acids. V shed 5 bases, J shed 9 bases, and the junction held 13 bases outside the gene matches. Germline-derived CDR1 and CDR2 are MDHEN and SYDVKM. Researchers amplified the TCR beta CDR3 regions from RNA transcripts. Initially, a first-round RT-PCR of the TCR CDR3 employed the HTBI primer set. TCRdb reprocessed the multiplex PCR reads with MiXCR, giving one entry per CDR3 protein. In the table there are approximately 640,000 distinct CDR3 sequences, 16% of which are singletons. The authors obtained PBMCs from about 9 ml of fresh peripheral blood. Study outcomes and limitations: Most clonotypes expanded in the thyroid (above 0.001) were also present in blood. Ophthalmopathy, which appeared later, was predicted by the model a median roughly 6.4 months before onset. Ophthalmopathy and stable hyperthyroidism were told apart by a 13 V-J model.

The rearrangement joins TRBV28 to TRBJ2-1; 7 nucleotides agree with TRBD1. The specimen was blood. The receptor's source is a woman aged 25 to 39 with Graves' hyperthyroidism. The CDR3 bases are TGTGCCAGCAGTAGCAGACAGGGTGTAGGGGGTGAGCAGTTCTTC. Protein sequence: CASSSRQGVGGEQFF.